The 23 T cell receptor beta chains in this list originate from one sample, sequenced in a study of blood T cells in healthy people across ages. Primers used in a second PCR of roughly 7 to 12 cycles were a sample-barcoded 5' primer and a J-beta primer mix. TCRdb analysed the 5' RACE reads with MiXCR anew, one entry per CDR3 protein. The table records around 650,000 distinct CDR3 sequences, 40% to 50% of them present only once. The material sequenced was blood. The source of these receptors is an elderly man in good health.

The chain is built from TRBV9 and TRBJ2-5; D is possibly TRBD2 (6 bases). V was trimmed by 4 bases and J by 4 bases, leaving 14 bases between them. This CDR3 has 14 amino acids. CDR1 is SGDLS, CDR2 YYNGEE, per germline. CDR3 coding DNA: TGTGCCAGCAGCCTTCCCGGGAGTGGAGAGACCCAGTACTTC. This encodes CASSLPGSGETQYF. Full variable domain (outside the CDR3, taken from reference TRBV9 and TRBJ2-5): DSGVTQTPKHLITATGQRVTLRCSPRSGDLSVYWYQQSLDQGLQFLIQYYNGEERAKGNILERFSAQQFPDLHSELNLSSLELGDSALYFCASSLPGSGETQYFGPGTRLLVL.

The V call is TRBV15, the J call TRBJ2-7; 7 bases are shared with TRBD1. Germline CDR1 is LNHNV and CDR2 is YYDKDF (reference sequence). The CDR3 sequence is 16 residues long. V was pared by 1 base and J by 5 bases, with 11 bases of the junction left unmatched. CDR3: CATSRGANRGNHEQYF. The CDR3 nucleotides read TGTGCCACCAGCAGAGGGGCGAACAGGGGAAATCACGAGCAGTACTTC.

This clonotype was counted a few times. The chain joins TRBV6-2 or TRBV6-3 to TRBJ2-5; tentative D call: TRBD1 (5 bases). Germline V gene lookup returns CDR1 MNHEY and CDR2 SVGEGT. The CDR3 totals 14 residues. V lost 7 bases, J lost 1 base, and 13 bases lay in between. The CDR3 here is CASNPGTGQETQYF. In DNA form, the CDR3 reads TGTGCCAGCAACCCGGGCACAGGCCAAGAGACCCAGTACTTC.

The chain joins TRBV20-1 to TRBJ1-2; 7 bases map to TRBD1. The V gene's germline CDR1 is DFQATT and CDR2 SNEGSKA (reference sequence). The CDR3 loop spans 16 amino acids. Trimming removed 5 bases from V and 2 bases from J; junction bases left unmatched: 14. This CDR3 is CSAGDRTRSLNYGYTF. The CDR3 nucleotides read TGCAGTGCTGGGGACAGAACCCGATCTTTAAACTATGGCTACACCTTC.

J is TRBJ2-3 and V is TRBV7-9; 11 nucleotides align to TRBD2. Germline CDR1 and CDR2: SEHNR and FQNEAQ (reference sequence). Germline trimming cut 4 bases from V and 5 bases from J; bases unmatched to any gene: 11. The CDR3 is 17 amino acids. The CDR3 DNA is TGTGCCAGCAGCTCGACGGGACTAGCGGCTCGGGGAGATACGCAGTATTTT. Amino acids: CASSSTGLAARGDTQYF.

CDR3 in DNA: TGCGCCAGCAGCTCGGAAACTAGCGGGGGTGGCAATGAGCAGTTCTTC. Protein sequence: CASSSETSGGGNEQFF. The chain is built from TRBV5-1 and TRBJ2-1, with 11 bases identical to TRBD2. The V segment lost 3 bases and the J segment 6 bases; nucleotides outside the gene matches: 8. The V gene's germline CDR1 is SGHRS and CDR2 YFSETQ. CDR3 size: 16 residues.

This clonotype was seen only a few times. The chain carries TRBV6-2 or TRBV6-3 and TRBJ2-1; TRBD2 matches 7 bases. The V segment lost 2 bases and the J segment 4 bases; nucleotides outside the gene matches: 5. The CDR3 sequence is 15 residues long. CDR1 and CDR2 (germline): MNHEY, SVGEGT. Written as DNA, the CDR3 is TGTGCCAGCAGTTACCCCAGCGGGGTATACAATGAGCAGTTCTTC. Its translation: CASSYPSGVYNEQFF.

About this clonotype: The germline gene is not matched at one end of the junction; a read error may be the cause. V and J are TRBV7-2 and TRBJ2-1; 12 bases are shared with TRBD1. Germline loops: CDR1 SGHTA, CDR2 FQGNSA. The CDR3 runs 17 residues. The CDR3 is CASSSKTRDRGHNGQFF. The CDR3 region has the DNA TGTGCCAGCAGCTCAAAAACCCGGGACAGGGGGCACAATGGGCAGTTCTTC.

This CDR3 is CASSSEWGSSYNEQFF. Written as DNA, the CDR3 is TGTGCCAGCAGTTCTGAGTGGGGCAGCTCCTACAATGAGCAGTTCTTC. The V gene is TRBV6-2 or TRBV6-3, the J gene TRBJ2-1; TRBD1 is a possible D gene (5 bases). Germline assignment: CDR1 MNHEY and CDR2 SVGEGT. Trimming pared 4 bases from V and 0 bases from J, leaving 13 bases between. The CDR3 sequence is 16 residues long.

This clonotype was picked up a small number of times. V usage is TRBV20-1 and J usage is TRBJ2-1, with 9 bases matching TRBD2. The CDR3 loop spans 15 amino acids. Germline CDR1 is DFQATT and CDR2 is SNEGSKA (reference sequence). V lost 0 bases, J lost 15 bases, and 15 bases stayed unmatched. CDR3 region: CSARDSQREATISFF. The CDR3 DNA reads TGCAGTGCTAGAGATAGTCAGCGGGAGGCCACTATTTCGTTCTTC.

This clonotype was recorded once. The V gene is TRBV20-1, the J gene TRBJ2-7; 13 bases fit TRBD2. After removal of 0 bases from V and 2 bases from J, the junction contained 10 bases not matched to a gene. Per germline, CDR1 DFQATT and CDR2 SNEGSKA (reference sequence). CDR3 size: 18 residues. The CDR3 nucleotides read TGCAGTGCTAGAGAACTAGCGGGAGGGCCTCGAGAAGCCTACGAGCAGTACTTC. Protein product: CSARELAGGPREAYEQYF.

This sequence joins TRBV28 and TRBJ2-5, with TRBD2 matching over 7 bases. This CDR3 spans 15 amino acids. CDR1 MDHEN and CDR2 SYDVKM come from the germline V gene. The junction had 11 bases not matched to a gene; V was cut back by 6 bases and J by 4 bases. DNA for the CDR3: TGTGCCAGCAGGGGTAGCGGGCCCAGGGTAGAGACCCAGTACTTC. Translated, it gives CASRGSGPRVETQYF.

In this sample, this clonotype turned up a few times. The chain recombines TRBV7-2 with TRBJ2-7; D perhaps matches TRBD1 (6 bases). Trimming removed 2 bases at V and 7 bases at J, with 12 bases between. The germline gives CDR1 SGHTA, CDR2 FQGNSA. The CDR3 spans 13 residues. The CDR3 bases are TGTGCCAGCAGCTTACAGGGGTCTCGGGAGCAGTACTTC. Translating it yields CASSLQGSREQYF.

This clonotype was picked up many times. One base away lies a much larger clone, so this may be a sequencing read error. This sequence joins TRBV28 and TRBJ2-7; possibly TRBD2 for D (5 bases). In germline, CDR1 is MDHEN, CDR2 SYDVKM. Trimming took off 5 bases at V and 3 bases at J, with 11 bases between the two ends. CDR3 size: 13 residues. The CDR3 reads CASSVGLHYEQYF. The CDR3 DNA sequence: TGTGCCAGCAGTGTAGGACTCCACTACGAGCAGTACTTC.

This sequence joins TRBV4-3 and TRBJ1-1; tentative D call: TRBD1 (5 bases). This CDR3 has 16 residues. The germline CDR1 and CDR2 sequences are LGHNA and YSLEER. The germline V and J ends were trimmed by 0 bases and 11 bases, with 22 bases remaining between them. The CDR3 DNA reads as TGCGCCAGCAGCCAAGATCTCACAGGCGTCCAAAGGGAGGCTTTCTTT. Translation gives CASSQDLTGVQREAFF.

Comments on this clonotype: This may arise from a read error, as a much more abundant clone is one base away. The V and J genes are TRBV7-2 and TRBJ2-7; weak D call: TRBD2 (5 bases). The V end was cut by 5 bases, the J end by 7 bases, with 18 bases between. Looked up from germline, CDR1 is SGHTA and CDR2 is FQGNSA. This CDR3 region has 14 residues. CDR3 loop: CASSRWTGNNEQYF. CDR3 DNA: TGTGCCAGCAGCCGATGGACTGGAAACAATGAGCAGTACTTC.

The chain carries TRBV7-2 and TRBJ1-6; D unclear. The CDR3 totals 15 residues. V was shortened by 1 base and J by 4 bases, with 8 bases between the two germline ends. Per germline, CDR1 SGHTA and CDR2 FQGNSA. CDR3: CASSLGTGYNSPLHF. CDR3 bases: TGTGCCAGCAGCTTAGGGACGGGGTATAATTCACCCCTCCACTTT.

The chain has TRBV5-1 and TRBJ2-1; the match to TRBD2 covers 9 bases. CDR3 length equals 18 residues. With V trimmed by 4 bases and J by 1 base, 12 bases remained unmatched. Germline V gives CDR1 SGHRS, CDR2 YFSETQ. Written as DNA, the CDR3 is TGCGCCAGCAGCCCGGACCTTAGCGGGAGTAGATCCTACAATGAGCAGTTCTTC. Translated: CASSPDLSGSRSYNEQFF. The variable domain in full, completed from reference TRBV5-1 and TRBJ2-1, reads KAGVTQTPRYLIKTRGQQVTLSCSPISGHRSVSWYQQTPGQGLQFLFEYFSETQRNKGNFPGRFSGRQFSNSRSEMNVSTLELGDSALYLCASSPDLSGSRSYNEQFFGPGTRLTVL.

The genes are TRBV18 and TRBJ1-1; possibly TRBD1 for D (5 bases). CDR1 and CDR2 from the germline V gene are KGHSH and LQKENI. This CDR3 contains 13 residues. The CDR3 is CGGSLGQNTEAFF. The CDR3 DNA is TGTGGCGGCTCATTAGGACAGAACACTGAAGCTTTCTTT.

There are many counts of this clonotype. The chain has TRBV25-1 and TRBJ1-1; no firm D call. CDR3 length: 14 amino acids. The V end was cut by 3 bases, the J end by 1 base, with 9 bases between. Germline V gives CDR1 MGHDK, CDR2 SYGVNS. In nucleotides, the CDR3 is TGTGCCAGCAGTGATCTATTTGGGAACACTGAAGCTTTCTTT. Residues: CASSDLFGNTEAFF.

This clonotype was seen a few times. The chain joins TRBV5-1 to TRBJ2-5; unclear D gene. CDR3 length: 16 amino acids. From germline, CDR1 is SGHRS and CDR2 YFSETQ. V was clipped by 3 bases and J by 4 bases, with 19 bases between them. CDR3 in amino acids: CASSSGGATVGETQYF. The CDR3 region has the DNA TGCGCCAGCAGCTCGGGTGGTGCTACGGTCGGAGAGACCCAGTACTTC.

The chain couples TRBV7-2 to TRBJ2-5; 11 positions agree with TRBD2. With 5 bases clipped from V and 4 bases from J, the junction kept 12 bases outside the gene matches. CDR1 is SGHTA, CDR2 FQGNSA, per germline. The CDR3 length is 17 residues. The CDR3 DNA reads TGTGCCAGCAGCCAGGCGGCTAGCGGGGGGACCGGAGAGACCCAGTACTTC. Its protein is CASSQAASGGTGETQYF. Variable domain in full (rest from reference TRBV7-2 and TRBJ2-5): GAGVSQSPSNKVTEKGKDVELRCDPISGHTALYWYRQSLGQGLEFLIYFQGNSAPDKSGLPSDRFSAERTGGSVSTLTIQRTQQEDSAVYLCASSQAASGGTGETQYFGPGTRLLVL.

The J gene is TRBJ2-1, the V gene TRBV5-6; 11 nucleotides match TRBD2. J gave up 8 bases and V 4 bases, and 8 bases lay outside the gene matches. Germline CDR1 and CDR2: SGHDT and YYEEEE. This CDR3 has 15 residues. CDR3 residues: CASSPDSGRVHEQFF. CDR3 in DNA: TGTGCCAGCAGCCCGGATAGCGGGAGGGTACATGAGCAGTTCTTC.